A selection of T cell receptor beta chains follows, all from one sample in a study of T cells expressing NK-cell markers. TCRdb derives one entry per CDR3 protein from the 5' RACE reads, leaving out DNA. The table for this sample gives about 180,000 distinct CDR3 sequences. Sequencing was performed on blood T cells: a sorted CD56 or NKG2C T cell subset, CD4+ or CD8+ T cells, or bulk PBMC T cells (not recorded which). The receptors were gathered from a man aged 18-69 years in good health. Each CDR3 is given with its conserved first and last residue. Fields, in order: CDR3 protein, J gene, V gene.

CDR3aa: CATMTSGVNEQYF
j_gene: TRBJ2-7
v_gene: TRBV15

CDR3aa: CASSQGLTEPYGYTF
j_gene: TRBJ1-2
v_gene: TRBV4-2

CDR3aa: CASSFEANMNTEAFF
j_gene: TRBJ1-1
v_gene: TRBV7-6

CDR3aa: CASSPKTGIGNIQYF
j_gene: TRBJ2-4
v_gene: TRBV12-3/TRBV12-4

CDR3aa: CASSLMGTGDSEQYF
j_gene: TRBJ2-7
v_gene: TRBV7-9

CDR3aa: CASSVSARGFDGYTF
j_gene: TRBJ1-2
v_gene: TRBV7-9

CDR3aa: CSASSPTGNLRNSPLHF
j_gene: TRBJ1-6
v_gene: TRBV20-1

CDR3aa: CASSQEGDGANVLTF
j_gene: TRBJ2-6
v_gene: TRBV3-1

CDR3aa: CASSPPGGFYGYTF
j_gene: TRBJ1-2
v_gene: TRBV19

CDR3aa: CASSPHGGALYEQYF
j_gene: TRBJ2-7
v_gene: TRBV13

CDR3aa: CASSFRDRGGADLAKNIQYF
j_gene: TRBJ2-4
v_gene: TRBV7-2

CDR3aa: CASTWGAQPSETQYF
j_gene: TRBJ2-5
v_gene: TRBV6-5

CDR3aa: CASSFGGLASPLHF
j_gene: TRBJ1-6
v_gene: TRBV7-9

CDR3aa: CASSELRGSRANVLTF
j_gene: TRBJ2-6
v_gene: TRBV6-1

CDR3aa: CASSLGAASTDTQYF
j_gene: TRBJ2-3
v_gene: TRBV5-6

CDR3aa: CASSLGSVGTQYF
j_gene: TRBJ2-5
v_gene: TRBV7-8

CDR3aa: CASSYLGGTNEKLFF
j_gene: TRBJ1-4
v_gene: TRBV6-5

CDR3aa: CASSSQSDQPQHF
j_gene: TRBJ1-5
v_gene: TRBV13

CDR3aa: CASSSSLRSNEQFF
j_gene: TRBJ2-1
v_gene: TRBV12-3/TRBV12-4

CDR3aa: CASSLGGGSYTGELFF
j_gene: TRBJ2-2
v_gene: TRBV11-2

CDR3aa: CASGPPGAQNNEQFF
j_gene: TRBJ2-1
v_gene: TRBV5-6

CDR3aa: CASSFVVWTGGELFF
j_gene: TRBJ2-2
v_gene: TRBV7-8

CDR3aa: CASSPPLYRARNEQFF
j_gene: TRBJ2-1
v_gene: TRBV7-9

CDR3aa: CSARTGTYTDTQYF
j_gene: TRBJ2-3
v_gene: TRBV20-1

CDR3aa: CASSLSSGAGTGELFF
j_gene: TRBJ2-2
v_gene: TRBV7-6

CDR3aa: CASSLYNDPGPGELFF
j_gene: TRBJ2-2
v_gene: TRBV27

CDR3aa: CASSSQGFSYNSPLHF
j_gene: TRBJ1-6
v_gene: TRBV2

CDR3aa: CSARTVAGGPYEQYF
j_gene: TRBJ2-7
v_gene: TRBV20-1

CDR3aa: CASSEATSGEWDTQYF
j_gene: TRBJ2-3
v_gene: TRBV6-1

CDR3aa: CASSLVTGWFGEQYF
j_gene: TRBJ2-7
v_gene: TRBV11-2

CDR3aa: CASSYTETGSSYNEQFF
j_gene: TRBJ2-1
v_gene: TRBV6-5

CDR3aa: CSAQGLSDTEAFF
j_gene: TRBJ1-1
v_gene: TRBV20-1

CDR3aa: CASSESRAASSGANVLTF
j_gene: TRBJ2-6
v_gene: TRBV2

CDR3aa: CACQGGFYEQYF
j_gene: TRBJ2-7
v_gene: TRBV2

CDR3aa: CASSPQLAGRDEQFF
j_gene: TRBJ2-1
v_gene: TRBV7-6

CDR3aa: CASSLGGRRMNTEAFF
j_gene: TRBJ1-1
v_gene: TRBV7-9

CDR3aa: CASSLRTGGNEQFF
j_gene: TRBJ2-1
v_gene: TRBV6-1